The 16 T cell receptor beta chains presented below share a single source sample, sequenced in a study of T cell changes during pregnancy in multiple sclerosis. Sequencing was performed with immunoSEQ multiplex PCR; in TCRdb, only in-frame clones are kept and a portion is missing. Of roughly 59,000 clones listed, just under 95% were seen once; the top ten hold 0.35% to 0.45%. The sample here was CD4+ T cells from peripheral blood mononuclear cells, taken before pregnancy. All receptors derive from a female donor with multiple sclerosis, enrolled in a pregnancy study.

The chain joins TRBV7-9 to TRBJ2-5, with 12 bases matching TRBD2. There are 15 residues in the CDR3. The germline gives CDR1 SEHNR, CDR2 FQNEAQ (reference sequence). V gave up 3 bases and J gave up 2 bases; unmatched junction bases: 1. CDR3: CASSFGLAGQETQYF. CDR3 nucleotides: TGTGCCAGCAGCTTCGGACTAGCGGGACAAGAGACCCAGTACTTC.

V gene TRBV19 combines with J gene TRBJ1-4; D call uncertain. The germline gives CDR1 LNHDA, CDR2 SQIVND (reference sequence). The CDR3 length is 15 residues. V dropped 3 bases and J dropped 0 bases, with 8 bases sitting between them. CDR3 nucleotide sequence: TGTGCCAGTAGTATTACGGGTGCAACTAATGAAAAACTGTTTTTT. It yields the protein CASSITGATNEKLFF.

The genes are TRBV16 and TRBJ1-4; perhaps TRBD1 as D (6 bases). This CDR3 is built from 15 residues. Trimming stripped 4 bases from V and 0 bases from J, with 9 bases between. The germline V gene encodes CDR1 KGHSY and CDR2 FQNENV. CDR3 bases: TGTGCCAGCAGCCGCAACAGGGCAACTAATGAAAAACTGTTTTTT. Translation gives CASSRNRATNEKLFF.

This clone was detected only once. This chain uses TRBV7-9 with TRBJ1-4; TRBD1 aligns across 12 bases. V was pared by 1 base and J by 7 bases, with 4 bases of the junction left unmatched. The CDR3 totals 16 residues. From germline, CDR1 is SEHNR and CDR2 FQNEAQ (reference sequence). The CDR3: CASSLGDRGQREKLFF. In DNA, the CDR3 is TGTGCCAGCAGCTTAGGGGACAGGGGGCAGCGTGAAAAACTGTTTTTT. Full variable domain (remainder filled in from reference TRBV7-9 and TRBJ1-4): DTGVSQNPRHKITKRGQNVTFRCDPISEHNRLYWYRQTLGQGPEFLTYFQNEAQLEKSRLLSDRFSAERPKGSFSTLEIQRTEQGDSAMYLCASSLGDRGQREKLFFGSGTQLSVL.

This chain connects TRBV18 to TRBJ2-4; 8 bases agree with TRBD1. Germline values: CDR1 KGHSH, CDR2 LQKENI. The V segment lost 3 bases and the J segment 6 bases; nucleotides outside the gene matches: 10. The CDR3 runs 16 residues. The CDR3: CASSPRTGRVGNIQYF. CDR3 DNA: TGTGCCAGCTCACCCCGGACAGGGCGAGTCGGAAACATTCAGTACTTC.

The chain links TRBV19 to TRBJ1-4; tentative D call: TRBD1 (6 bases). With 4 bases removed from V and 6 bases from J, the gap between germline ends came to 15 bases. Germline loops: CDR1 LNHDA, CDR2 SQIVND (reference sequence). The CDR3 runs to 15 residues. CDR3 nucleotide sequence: TGTGCCAGTAGTACCCCCGGGACAAGGCATGAAAAACTGTTTTTT. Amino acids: CASSTPGTRHEKLFF.

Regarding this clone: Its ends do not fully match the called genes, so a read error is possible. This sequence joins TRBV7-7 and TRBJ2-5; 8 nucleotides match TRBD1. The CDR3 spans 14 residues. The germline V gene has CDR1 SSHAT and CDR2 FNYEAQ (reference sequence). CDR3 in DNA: TGTGCTAGCAGCACCGGGACAGGTGGGGAGACCCAGTACTTC. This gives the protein CASSTGTGGETQYF.

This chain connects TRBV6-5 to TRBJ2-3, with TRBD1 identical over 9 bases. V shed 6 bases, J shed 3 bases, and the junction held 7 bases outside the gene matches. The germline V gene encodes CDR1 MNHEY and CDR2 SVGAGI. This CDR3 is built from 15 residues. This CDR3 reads CASRTGTGKTDTQYF. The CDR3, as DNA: TGTGCCAGCAGGACCGGGACAGGGAAGACAGATACGCAGTATTTT.

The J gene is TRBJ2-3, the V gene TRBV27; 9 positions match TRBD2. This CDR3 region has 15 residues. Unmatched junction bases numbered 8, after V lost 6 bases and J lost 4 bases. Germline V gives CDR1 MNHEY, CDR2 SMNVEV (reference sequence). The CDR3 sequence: CASRRGLAGSDTQYF. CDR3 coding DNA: TGTGCCAGCAGGCGGGGACTAGCAGGTTCAGATACGCAGTATTTT.

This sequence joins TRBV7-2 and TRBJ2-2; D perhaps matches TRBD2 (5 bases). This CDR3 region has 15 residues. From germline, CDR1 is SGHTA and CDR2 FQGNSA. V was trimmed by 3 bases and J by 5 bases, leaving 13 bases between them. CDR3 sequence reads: CASSFNLAYTGELFF. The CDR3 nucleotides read TGTGCCAGCAGCTTTAATCTAGCCTATACCGGGGAGCTGTTTTTT.

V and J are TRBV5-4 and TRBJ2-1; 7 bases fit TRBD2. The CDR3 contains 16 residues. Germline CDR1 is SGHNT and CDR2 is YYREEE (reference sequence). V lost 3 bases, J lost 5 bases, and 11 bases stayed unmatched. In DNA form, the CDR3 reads TGTGCCAGCAGCTCTCCCGGGATAGCGGGTAACAATGAGCAGTTCTTC. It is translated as CASSSPGIAGNNEQFF.

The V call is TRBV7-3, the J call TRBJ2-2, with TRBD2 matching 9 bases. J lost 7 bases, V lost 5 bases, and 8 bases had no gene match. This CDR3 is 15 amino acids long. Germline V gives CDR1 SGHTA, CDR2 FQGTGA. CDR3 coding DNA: TGTGCCAGCAGCCCAACTAGCGGGTTTAACGGGGAGCTGTTTTTT. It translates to CASSPTSGFNGELFF. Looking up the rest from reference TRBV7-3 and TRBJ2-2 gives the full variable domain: GAGVSQTPSNKVTEKGKYVELRCDPISGHTALYWYRQSLGQGPEFLIYFQGTGAADDSGLPNDRFFAVRPEGSVSTLKIQRTERGDSAVYLCASSPTSGFNGELFFGEGSRLTVL.

In nucleotides, the CDR3 is TGTGCCAGCAGTTCCCCCGTCAGGGGGCCAAGGGGCACTGAAGCTTTCTTT. Its translation: CASSSPVRGPRGTEAFF. This chain links TRBV27 with TRBJ1-1; 8 bases fit TRBD1. Germline-derived CDR1 and CDR2 are MNHEY and SMNVEV (reference sequence). The CDR3 contains 17 residues. The junction had 14 bases not matched to a gene; V was cut back by 4 bases and J by 4 bases.

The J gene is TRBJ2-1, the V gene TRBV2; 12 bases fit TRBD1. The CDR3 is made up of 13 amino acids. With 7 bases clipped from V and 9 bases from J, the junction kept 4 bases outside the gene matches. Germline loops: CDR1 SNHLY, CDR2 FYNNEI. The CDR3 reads CASKGQGAGEQFF. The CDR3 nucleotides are TGTGCCAGCAAGGGACAGGGGGCTGGTGAGCAGTTCTTC. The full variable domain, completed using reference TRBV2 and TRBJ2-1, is EPEVTQTPSHQVTQMGQEVILRCVPISNHLYFYWYRQILGQKVEFLVSFYNNEISEKSEIFDDQFSVERPDGSNFTLKIRSTKLEDSAMYFCASKGQGAGEQFFGPGTRLTVL.

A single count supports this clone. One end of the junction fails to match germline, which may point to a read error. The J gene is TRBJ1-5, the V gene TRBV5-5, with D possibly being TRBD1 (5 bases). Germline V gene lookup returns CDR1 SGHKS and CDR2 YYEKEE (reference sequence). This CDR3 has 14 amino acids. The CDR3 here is CASSLWWGNQPQHF. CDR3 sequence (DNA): TGTGCCAGCAGCCTCTGGTGGGGCAACCAGCCCCAGCATTTT. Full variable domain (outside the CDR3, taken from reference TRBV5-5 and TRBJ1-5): DAGVTQSPTHLIKTRGQQVTLRCSPISGHKSVSWYQQVLGQGPQFIFQYYEKEERGRGNFPDRFSARQFPNYSSELNVNALLLGDSALYLCASSLWWGNQPQHFGDGTRLSIL.

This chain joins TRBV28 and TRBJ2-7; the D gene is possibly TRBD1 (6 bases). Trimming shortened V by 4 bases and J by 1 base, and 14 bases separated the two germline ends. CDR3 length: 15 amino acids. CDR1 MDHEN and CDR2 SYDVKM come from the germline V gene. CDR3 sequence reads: CASSSGDQRSYEQYF. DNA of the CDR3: TGTGCCAGCAGTTCAGGGGATCAGAGGTCCTACGAGCAGTACTTC.